This TCR beta chain was profiled in a study of T cells expressing NK-cell markers. Across the whole study: The study sequenced eight donors, seven HCMV-seropositive and one seronegative.

The CDR3 is made up of 13 amino acids. Germline loops: CDR1 SQVTM, CDR2 ANQGSEA. Worth noting for this clonotype: No antigen is known for it.

The study, taken as a whole, reports: Among several donors, these clonotypes also ranked first in the CD3+CD56-NKG2C+ fraction.

Reanalyzing the 5' RACE reads, TCRdb keeps one entry per CDR3 protein, without DNA. The sample table includes more than 400,000 distinct CDR3 sequences. The chain couples TRBV29-1 to TRBJ1-4. Sequences were obtained from blood T cells: a sorted CD56 or NKG2C T cell subset, CD4+ or CD8+ T cells, or bulk PBMC T cells (not recorded which). The TCR originated in a woman between 18 and 70 years old in good health. CDR3 region: CSVEGSTNEKLFF.